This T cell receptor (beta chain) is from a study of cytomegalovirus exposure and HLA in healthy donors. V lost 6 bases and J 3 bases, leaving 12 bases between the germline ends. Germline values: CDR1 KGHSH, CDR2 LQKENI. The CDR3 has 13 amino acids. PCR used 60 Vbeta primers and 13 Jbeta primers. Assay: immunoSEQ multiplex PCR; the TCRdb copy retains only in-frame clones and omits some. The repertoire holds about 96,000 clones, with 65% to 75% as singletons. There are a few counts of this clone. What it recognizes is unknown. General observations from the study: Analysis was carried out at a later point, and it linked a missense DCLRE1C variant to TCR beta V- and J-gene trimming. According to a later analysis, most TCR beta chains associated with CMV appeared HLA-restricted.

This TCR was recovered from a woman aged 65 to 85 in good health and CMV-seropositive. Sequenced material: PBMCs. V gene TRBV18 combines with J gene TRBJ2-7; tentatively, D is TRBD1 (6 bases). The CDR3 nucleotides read TGTGCCAGCTCTAGACAGGTAGACTACGAGCAGTACTTC. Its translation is CASSRQVDYEQYF. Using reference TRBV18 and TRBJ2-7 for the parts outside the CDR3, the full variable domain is NAGVMQNPRHLVRRRGQEARLRCSPMKGHSHVYWYRQLPEEGLKFMVYLQKENIIDESGMPKERFSAEFPKEGPSILRIQQVVRGDSAAYFCASSRQVDYEQYFGPGTRLTVT.